One sample yielded the 15 T cell receptor beta chains listed below, sequenced in a study of regulatory T cells in long-lasting Graves disease. Time point: newly diagnosed GD, antithyroid drugs for less than 3 months. Following extraction of RNA from PBMCs, that RNA was used to make the TCR library. CDR3 regions were amplified by Arm-PCR using iRepertoire HTBI primers to build TCR beta libraries. TCRdb analysed the multiplex PCR reads with MiXCR anew, one entry per CDR3 protein. The sample has roughly 560,000 distinct CDR3 sequences, around 12% seen once. This sample was also put to use in a study of T cells in Graves' hyperthyroidism and ophthalmopathy.

This sample comprised peripheral blood mononuclear cells (PBMCs), obtained at new diagnosis, from a patient treated with antithyroid drugs. These receptors were taken from a woman aged 30 to 39 with Graves disease.

J is TRBJ2-7 and V is TRBV10-3, with TRBD2 identical over 12 bases. The CDR3 spans 17 residues. The V and J ends lost 4 bases and 3 bases, in that order; junction bases with no gene match: 10. Per the germline V gene, CDR1 is ENHRY and CDR2 is SYGVKD. The CDR3 region has the DNA TGTGCCATCAGTGGGAACGACTGGACTAGCGGGAACTACGAGCAGTACTTC. Amino acids: CAISGNDWTSGNYEQYF.

This clonotype occurred many times. The chain is built from TRBV6-5 and TRBJ1-2; D possibly corresponds to TRBD1 (6 bases). The germline V gene has CDR1 MNHEY and CDR2 SVGAGI. This CDR3 region has 15 residues. V shed 0 bases and J shed 6 bases, with 14 bases lying between them. For the CDR3, the DNA is TGTGCCAGCAGTTACTCCTACCAGGGGACGCATGGCTACACCTTC. Its translation is CASSYSYQGTHGYTF.

This clonotype was seen ten or more times. This chain joins TRBV27 and TRBJ2-7, with D maybe TRBD1 (6 bases). CDR3 length: 17 residues. Germline assignment: CDR1 MNHEY and CDR2 SMNVEV (reference sequence). V was trimmed by 4 bases and J by 7 bases, leaving 26 bases between them. DNA for the CDR3: TGTGCCAGCAGTTCTTACCCCAACAGGGACCCGATGTGGGAGCAGTACTTC. Translated, it gives CASSSYPNRDPMWEQYF.

The genes are TRBV12-3 or TRBV12-4 and TRBJ2-5, with 8 positions matching TRBD2. The CDR3 length is 16 residues. The V segment lost 4 bases and the J segment 1 base; nucleotides outside the gene matches: 8. The CDR3: CASSSGGRQAQETQYF. Here the CDR3 DNA reads TGTGCCAGCAGTTCGGGGGGGCGACAGGCCCAAGAGACCCAGTACTTC.

This clonotype has ten or more counts. The chain uses TRBV9 and TRBJ2-7, with a tentative D call TRBD1 (6 bases). Trimming cost V 3 bases and J 2 bases, with 15 bases left between them. The CDR3 runs to 15 residues. From germline, CDR1 is SGDLS and CDR2 YYNGEE. CDR3 DNA sequence: TGTGCCAGCAGCGGCACCGGGACATCGACCTACGAGCAGTACTTC. It codes for CASSGTGTSTYEQYF.

The J gene is TRBJ2-7, the V gene TRBV20-1, with TRBD2 matching over 10 bases. The CDR3 has 16 amino acids. Germline-derived CDR1 and CDR2 are DFQATT and SNEGSKA (reference sequence). V lost 5 bases to trimming and J lost 6 bases; unmatched junction nucleotides: 16. The CDR3 is CSAVGLAVRWGGEQYF. CDR3 in DNA: TGCAGTGCTGTAGGACTAGCGGTCCGATGGGGCGGCGAGCAGTACTTC.

This clonotype was observed many times. The V call is TRBV6-2 or TRBV6-3, the J call TRBJ2-7, with D maybe TRBD2 (6 bases). In germline, CDR1 is MNHEY, CDR2 SVGEGT. V lost 0 bases and J lost 4, with 22 bases in between. The CDR3 runs to 18 residues. In DNA, the CDR3 is TGTGCCAGCAGTTACTCGAGGTCTTATTCGGCGGGGAGATACGAGCAGTACTTC. Its translation: CASSYSRSYSAGRYEQYF.

The table lists this clonotype with many counts. The genes are TRBV7-9 and TRBJ2-7, with 10 bases lining up with TRBD1. This CDR3 is 19 amino acids long. Looked up from germline, CDR1 is SEHNR and CDR2 is FQNEAQ (reference sequence). V lost 1 base to trimming and J lost 5 bases; unmatched junction nucleotides: 17. CDR3 region: CASSLVIITGGTGVDEQYF. CDR3 nucleotides: TGTGCCAGCAGCTTAGTTATTATTACTGGCGGGACAGGGGTTGACGAGCAGTACTTC.

At least ten counts were recorded for this clonotype. This chain connects TRBV27 to TRBJ2-4; 8 nucleotides align to TRBD1. Looked up from germline, CDR1 is MNHEY and CDR2 is SMNVEV (reference sequence). V trimming: 5 bases; J trimming: 2 bases; junction bases outside the gene matches: 8. The CDR3 length is 16 residues. The CDR3 reads CASSPWTGFPKNIQYF. The DNA of the CDR3 is TGTGCCAGCAGTCCCTGGACAGGGTTTCCCAAAAACATTCAGTACTTC.

The table lists this clonotype with many counts. This rearrangement joins TRBV7-9 to TRBJ1-1, with D tentatively TRBD1 (6 bases). Germline CDR1 and CDR2: SEHNR and FQNEAQ (reference sequence). The CDR3 is made up of 12 amino acids. The V end was cut by 6 bases, the J end by 7 bases, with 12 bases between. CDR3 loop: CASSSDSLEAFF. The CDR3 DNA is TGTGCCAGCAGTTCGGACAGCCTTGAAGCTTTCTTT.

This clonotype showed up many times. The chain carries TRBV28 and TRBJ2-5; 11 bases fit TRBD2. The germline V gene encodes CDR1 MDHEN and CDR2 SYDVKM. Trimming cost V 5 bases and J 5 bases; bases outside gene matches: 10. The CDR3 spans 16 residues. The CDR3 sequence: CASSLELAGVSETQYF. In nucleotides, the CDR3 is TGTGCCAGCAGTCTCGAACTAGCGGGAGTGTCGGAGACCCAGTACTTC. Filled out from reference TRBV28 and TRBJ2-5, the complete variable domain reads DVKVTQSSRYLVKRTGEKVFLECVQDMDHENMFWYRQDPGLGLRLIYFSYDVKMKEKGDIPEGYSVSREKKERFSLILESASTNQTSMYLCASSLELAGVSETQYFGPGTRLLVL.

This clonotype was recorded many times. The V gene is TRBV4-1, the J gene TRBJ2-3; D perhaps matches TRBD2 (7 bases). Trimming left V 5 bases short and J 9 bases short, with 12 bases between. In germline, CDR1 is MGHRA, CDR2 YSYEKL. The CDR3 consists of 12 residues. As DNA, the CDR3 is TGCGCCAGCAGCGGTAGGGGGGGGACGCAGTATTTT. It translates to CASSGRGGTQYF.

There are many counts of this clonotype. The chain combines TRBV11-3 with TRBJ2-5; TRBD2 agrees at 7 bases. The V gene end was trimmed by 1 base and the J gene end by 4 bases; junction bases not matched to a gene: 15. The germline V gene encodes CDR1 SGHNT and CDR2 YENEEA. The CDR3 length is 18 residues. The CDR3 bases are TGTGCCAGCAGCTTAGCCCTTTTAGGCGGGAGAAGTTCAGAGACCCAGTACTTC. Its translation is CASSLALLGGRSSETQYF.

This clonotype has a count of ten or more. The V and J genes are TRBV13 and TRBJ2-5, with 8 bases matching TRBD2. Germline V gene lookup returns CDR1 PRHDT and CDR2 FYEKMQ (reference sequence). The junction had 3 bases not matched to a gene; V was cut back by 5 bases and J by 4 bases. CDR3 size: 13 residues. CDR3 residues: CASSRTSTETQYF. The CDR3 bases are TGTGCCAGCAGCCGGACTAGCACAGAGACCCAGTACTTC.

Regarding this clonotype: It may be a read error: a sequence one base away is much more abundant. The rearrangement links TRBV28 to TRBJ2-7, with TRBD1 matching 9 bases. Per the germline V gene, CDR1 is MDHEN and CDR2 is SYDVKM. The CDR3 has 16 amino acids. The CDR3 region is CASSSTSPGQGYEQHF. The DNA of the CDR3 is TGTGCCAGCAGTTCAACGAGCCCGGGACAGGGCTACGAGCAGCACTTC. Supplemented by reference TRBV28 and TRBJ2-7, the full variable domain reads DVKVTQSSRYLVKRTGEKVFLECVQDMDHENMFWYRQDPGLGLRLIYFSYDVKMKEKGDIPEGYSVSREKKERFSLILESASTNQTSMYLCASSSTSPGQGYEQHFGPGTRLTVT.